Shown below are 8 T cell receptor beta chains from a single sample sequenced in a study of neoadjuvant nivolumab and ipilimumab in lung cancer. Sequencing was performed with immunoSEQ multiplex PCR; in TCRdb, only in-frame clones are kept and a portion is missing. The sample yields 40,000 to 60,000 clones, 85% to 90% seen once. The source material was blood, sampled before neoadjuvant nivolumab, alone or with ipilimumab. The receptors originated from an adult with non-small cell lung cancer. Some clones in this sample may be carry-over from other donors' samples.

This clone was picked up a small number of times. The rearrangement links TRBV2 to TRBJ2-3; TRBD2 aligns across 15 bases. Germline values: CDR1 SNHLY, CDR2 FYNNEI. This CDR3 contains 17 residues. V was clipped by 6 bases and J by 5 bases; unmatched bases: 9. The CDR3 nucleotides read TGTGCCAGCAGCCGCGGACTAGCGGGAGGGCCAGTAGATACGCAGTATTTT. As protein: CASSRGLAGGPVDTQYF.

The chain links TRBV5-5 to TRBJ2-7; a weak D match, TRBD2 (6 bases). CDR3 length equals 16 residues. The V gene lost 2 bases and the J gene lost 3 bases, with 18 bases spanning the gap. Germline CDR1 is SGHKS and CDR2 is YYEKEE (reference sequence). CDR3 region: CASSLASLADIYEQYF. CDR3 DNA: TGTGCCAGCAGCTTAGCCTCACTAGCAGATATCTACGAGCAGTACTTC.

The V gene is TRBV5-1, the J gene TRBJ1-2; 7 bases are a match to TRBD1. Germline loops: CDR1 SGHRS, CDR2 YFSETQ. CDR3 length: 13 residues. Unmatched junction bases numbered 2, after V lost 0 bases and J lost 6 bases. The CDR3 here is CASSLVGQDGYTF. In DNA, the CDR3 is TGCGCCAGCAGCTTGGTTGGACAGGATGGCTACACCTTC. Variable domain in full (rest from reference TRBV5-1 and TRBJ1-2): KAGVTQTPRYLIKTRGQQVTLSCSPISGHRSVSWYQQTPGQGLQFLFEYFSETQRNKGNFPGRFSGRQFSNSRSEMNVSTLELGDSALYLCASSLVGQDGYTFGSGTRLTVV.

The rearrangement links TRBV5-1 to TRBJ2-2; 9 nucleotides match TRBD2. After removal of 6 bases from V and 0 bases from J, the junction contained 6 bases not matched to a gene. The germline V gene has CDR1 SGHRS and CDR2 YFSETQ. CDR3 length: 16 amino acids. This chain's CDR3 is CASKLAGASNTGELFF. The CDR3 nucleotides read TGCGCCAGCAAGTTAGCGGGAGCTTCGAACACCGGGGAGCTGTTTTTT. Looking up the rest from reference TRBV5-1 and TRBJ2-2 gives the full variable domain: KAGVTQTPRYLIKTRGQQVTLSCSPISGHRSVSWYQQTPGQGLQFLFEYFSETQRNKGNFPGRFSGRQFSNSRSEMNVSTLELGDSALYLCASKLAGASNTGELFFGEGSRLTVL.

The chain recombines TRBV6-5 with TRBJ1-1; D remains ambiguous. The V gene's germline CDR1 is MNHEY and CDR2 SVGAGI. Trimming shortened V by 6 bases and J by 0 bases, and 11 bases separated the two germline ends. CDR3 length equals 14 residues. DNA of the CDR3: TGTGCCAGCAGAGACCGCGCGGTGAACACTGAAGCTTTCTTT. It yields the protein CASRDRAVNTEAFF.

The V call is TRBV5-1, the J call TRBJ1-4; TRBD1 matches at 8 bases. This CDR3 is built from 15 residues. Germline V gene lookup returns CDR1 SGHRS and CDR2 YFSETQ. Trimming cost V 2 bases and J 5 bases; bases outside gene matches: 5. CDR3 loop: CASSFQGAANEKLFF. CDR3 coding DNA: TGCGCCAGCAGCTTCCAGGGGGCGGCAAATGAAAAACTGTTTTTT.

This chain links TRBV4-1 with TRBJ2-1; weak D call: TRBD2 (6 bases). The CDR3 loop spans 15 amino acids. V was cut by 1 base and J by 4 bases, with 11 bases left in between. CDR1 and CDR2 (germline): MGHRA, YSYEKL. The CDR3 coding sequence is TGCGCCAGCAGCCAAGCTACGGGGGTTTACAATGAGCAGTTCTTC. Its translation: CASSQATGVYNEQFF.

J is TRBJ1-2 and V is TRBV7-9; no clear D gene. The CDR3 is 14 amino acids. V was trimmed by 2 bases and J by 7 bases, leaving 14 bases between them. The germline CDR1 and CDR2 sequences are SEHNR and FQNEAQ (reference sequence). This chain's CDR3 is CASSLSRVWIGYTF. The CDR3 DNA reads TGTGCCAGCAGCTTAAGTCGAGTTTGGATTGGCTACACCTTC.